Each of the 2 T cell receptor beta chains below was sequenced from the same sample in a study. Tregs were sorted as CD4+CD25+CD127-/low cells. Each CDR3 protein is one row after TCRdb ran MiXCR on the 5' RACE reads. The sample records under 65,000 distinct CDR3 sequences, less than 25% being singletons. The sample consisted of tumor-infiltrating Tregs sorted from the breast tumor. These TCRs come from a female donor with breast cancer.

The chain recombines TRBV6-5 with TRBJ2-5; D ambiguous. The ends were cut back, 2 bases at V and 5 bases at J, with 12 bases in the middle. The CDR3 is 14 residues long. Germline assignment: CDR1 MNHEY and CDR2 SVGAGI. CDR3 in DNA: TGTGCCAGCAGTTACGGCTCTGGTAGGGAGACCCAGTACTTC. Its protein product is CASSYGSGRETQYF.

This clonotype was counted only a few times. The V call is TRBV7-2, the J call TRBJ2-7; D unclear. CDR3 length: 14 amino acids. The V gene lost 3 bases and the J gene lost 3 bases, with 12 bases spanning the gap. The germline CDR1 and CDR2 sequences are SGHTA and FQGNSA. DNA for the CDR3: TGTGCCAGCAGCTTGCCCACGCTCCTCTACGAGCAGTACTTC. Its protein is CASSLPTLLYEQYF.